The T cell receptor (beta chain) described here comes from a study of blood T cell repertoires in COVID-19. Across the study: Samples of COVID-19 (acute and convalescent) were obtained from the United States, Italy and Spain. PBMCs, B-cell-depleted T cells, or T cells were the source of the cDNA or gDNA that made up the material.

Germline loops: CDR1 LNHNV, CDR2 YYDKDF (reference sequence). Trimming shortened V by 3 bases and J by 1 base, and 6 bases separated the two germline ends. The CDR3 is 14 amino acids. Authors' processing steps: Using reference gene primer amplification, nucleated cell counts were estimated. Profiled with immunoSEQ multiplex PCR; TCRdb holds only in-frame clones, not every one. The V and J calls and clone size are taken from that table; D and trimming were inferred from the DNA. The repertoire holds hundreds of thousands of clones, with 88% as singletons. This receptor was taken from a woman aged 50 to 60 with active or convalescent COVID-19. The sequenced sample consisted of peripheral blood. This chain joins TRBV15 and TRBJ1-4; no definite D call. The CDR3 region has the DNA TGTGCCACCAGCAGGAGAGGAACTAATGAAAAACTGTTTTTT. It codes for CATSRRGTNEKLFF.